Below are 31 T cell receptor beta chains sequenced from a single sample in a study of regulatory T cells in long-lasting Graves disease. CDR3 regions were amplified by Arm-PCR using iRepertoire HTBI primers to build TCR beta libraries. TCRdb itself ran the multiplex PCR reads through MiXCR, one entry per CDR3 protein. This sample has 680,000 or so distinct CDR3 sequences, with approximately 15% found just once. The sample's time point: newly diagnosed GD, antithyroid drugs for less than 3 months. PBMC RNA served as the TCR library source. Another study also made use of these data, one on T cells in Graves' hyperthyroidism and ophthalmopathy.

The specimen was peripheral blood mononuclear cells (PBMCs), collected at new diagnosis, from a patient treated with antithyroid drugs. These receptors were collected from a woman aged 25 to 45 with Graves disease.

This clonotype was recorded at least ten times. In nucleotides, the CDR3 is TGTGCCAGCAGCTTAACAGGGACCTACGAGCAGTACTTC. Its protein product is CASSLTGTYEQYF. The chain joins TRBV28 to TRBJ2-7; tentatively, D is TRBD1 (6 bases). Germline V gene sequence: CDR1 MDHEN, CDR2 SYDVKM. V was cut by 6 bases and J by 2 bases, with 11 bases left in between. The CDR3 covers 13 residues.

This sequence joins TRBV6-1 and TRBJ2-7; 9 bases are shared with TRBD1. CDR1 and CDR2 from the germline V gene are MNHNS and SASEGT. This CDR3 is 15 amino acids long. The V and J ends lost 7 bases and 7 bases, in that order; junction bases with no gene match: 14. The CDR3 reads CASMTGQGTGREQYF. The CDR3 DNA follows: TGTGCCAGCATGACCGGACAGGGGACTGGTCGGGAGCAGTACTTC.

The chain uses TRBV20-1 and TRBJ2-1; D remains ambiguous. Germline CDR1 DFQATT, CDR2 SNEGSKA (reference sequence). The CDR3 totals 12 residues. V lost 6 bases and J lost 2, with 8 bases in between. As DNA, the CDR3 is TGCAGTGCGGCGGCCGCCTACAATGAGCAGTTCTTC. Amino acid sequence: CSAAAAYNEQFF.

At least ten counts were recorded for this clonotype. The CDR3 DNA follows: TGTGCCAGCAGGCTAGGGGACGGCTCCTTTCGAGAGCAGTACTTC. Translating it yields CASRLGDGSFREQYF. The rearrangement uses TRBV27 and TRBJ2-7, with D tentatively TRBD1 or TRBD2 (5 bases each). V was clipped by 6 bases and J by 7 bases, with 22 bases between them. This CDR3 is 15 amino acids long. Per the germline V gene, CDR1 is MNHEY and CDR2 is SMNVEV (reference sequence).

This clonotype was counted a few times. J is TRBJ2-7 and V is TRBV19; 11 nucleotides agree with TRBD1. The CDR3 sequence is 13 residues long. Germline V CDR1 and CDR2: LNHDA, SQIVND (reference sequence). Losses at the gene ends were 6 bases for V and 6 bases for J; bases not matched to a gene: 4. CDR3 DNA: TGTGCCAGTAGGGACAGGGGGCCCTCCGAGCAGTACTTC. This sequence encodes CASRDRGPSEQYF.

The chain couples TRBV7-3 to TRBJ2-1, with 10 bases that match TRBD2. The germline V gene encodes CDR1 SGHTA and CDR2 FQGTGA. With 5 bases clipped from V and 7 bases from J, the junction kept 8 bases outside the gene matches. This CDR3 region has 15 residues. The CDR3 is CASSPTSGIQNEQFF. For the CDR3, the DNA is TGTGCCAGCAGCCCAACTAGCGGGATACAGAATGAGCAGTTCTTC. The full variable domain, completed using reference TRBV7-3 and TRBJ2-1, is GAGVSQTPSNKVTEKGKYVELRCDPISGHTALYWYRQSLGQGPEFLIYFQGTGAADDSGLPNDRFFAVRPEGSVSTLKIQRTERGDSAVYLCASSPTSGIQNEQFFGPGTRLTVL.

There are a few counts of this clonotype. In nucleotides, the CDR3 is TGTGCCTGGAGCCGTGGGACAGAAAAACAAGTAGCTTTCTTT. This sequence encodes CAWSRGTEKQVAFF. The rearrangement uses TRBV30 and TRBJ1-1; TRBD1 matches at 7 bases. CDR1 is GTSNPN, CDR2 SVGIG, per germline (reference sequence). The CDR3 runs to 14 residues. With 3 bases clipped from V and 10 bases from J, the junction kept 14 bases outside the gene matches.

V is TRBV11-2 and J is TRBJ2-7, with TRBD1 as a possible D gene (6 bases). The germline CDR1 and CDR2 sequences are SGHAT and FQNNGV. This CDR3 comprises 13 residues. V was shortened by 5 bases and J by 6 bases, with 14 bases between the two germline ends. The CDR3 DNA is TGTGCCAGCAGCCGGGGACACCCCTTCGAGCAGTACTTC. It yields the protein CASSRGHPFEQYF.

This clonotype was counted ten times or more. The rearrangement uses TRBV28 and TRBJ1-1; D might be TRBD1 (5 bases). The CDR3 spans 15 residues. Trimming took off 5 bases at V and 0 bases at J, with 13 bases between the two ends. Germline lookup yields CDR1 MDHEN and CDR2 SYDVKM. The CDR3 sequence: CASSPSDRLNTEAFF. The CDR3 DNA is TGTGCCAGCAGTCCCTCCGACAGACTGAACACTGAAGCTTTCTTT.

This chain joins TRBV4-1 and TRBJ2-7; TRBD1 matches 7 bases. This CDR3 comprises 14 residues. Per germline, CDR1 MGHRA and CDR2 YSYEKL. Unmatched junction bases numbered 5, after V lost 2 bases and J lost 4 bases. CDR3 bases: TGCGCCAGCAGCCAAACGGGACAGCCATACGAGCAGTACTTC. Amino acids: CASSQTGQPYEQYF.

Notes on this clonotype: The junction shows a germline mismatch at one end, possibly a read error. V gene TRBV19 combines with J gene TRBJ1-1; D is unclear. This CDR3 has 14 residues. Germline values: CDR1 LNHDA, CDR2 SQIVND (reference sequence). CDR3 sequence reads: CASSILRWNTEALF. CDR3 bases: TGTGCCAGTAGTATTTTGAGGTGGAACACTGAAGCTCTCTTT.

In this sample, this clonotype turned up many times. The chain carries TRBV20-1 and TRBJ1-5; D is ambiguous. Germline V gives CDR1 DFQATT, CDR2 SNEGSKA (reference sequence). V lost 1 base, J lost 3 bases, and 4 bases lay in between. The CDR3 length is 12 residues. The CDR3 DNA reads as TGCAGTGCTAGAGCCCCCAATCAGCCCCAGCATTTT. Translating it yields CSARAPNQPQHF.

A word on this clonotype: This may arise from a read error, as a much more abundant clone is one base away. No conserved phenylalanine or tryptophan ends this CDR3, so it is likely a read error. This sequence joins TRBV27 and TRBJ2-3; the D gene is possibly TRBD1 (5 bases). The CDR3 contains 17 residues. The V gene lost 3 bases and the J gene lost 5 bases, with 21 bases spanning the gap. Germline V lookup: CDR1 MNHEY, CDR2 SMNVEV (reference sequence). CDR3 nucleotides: TGTGCCAGCAGTTTTGGGTCCCCCCCGCTAGGGGAAGATACGCAGTATCTT. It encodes CASSFGSPPLGEDTQYL.

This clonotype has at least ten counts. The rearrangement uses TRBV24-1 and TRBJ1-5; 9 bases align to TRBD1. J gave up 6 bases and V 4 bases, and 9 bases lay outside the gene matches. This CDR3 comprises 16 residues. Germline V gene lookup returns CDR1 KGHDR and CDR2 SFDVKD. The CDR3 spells CATSDTGGASFQPQHF. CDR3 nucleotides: TGTGCCACCAGTGACACAGGGGGCGCATCATTTCAGCCCCAGCATTTT.

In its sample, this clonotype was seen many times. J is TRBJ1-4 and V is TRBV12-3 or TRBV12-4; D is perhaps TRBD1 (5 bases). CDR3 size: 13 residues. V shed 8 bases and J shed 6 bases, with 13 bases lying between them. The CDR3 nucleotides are TGTGCCAGCGCTCTTTGGGGGGATGAAAAACTGTTTTTT. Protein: CASALWGDEKLFF.

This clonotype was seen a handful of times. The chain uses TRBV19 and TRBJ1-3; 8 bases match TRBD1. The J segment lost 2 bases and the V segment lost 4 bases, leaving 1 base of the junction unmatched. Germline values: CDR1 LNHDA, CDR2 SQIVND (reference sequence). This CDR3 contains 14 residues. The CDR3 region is CASSTDRAGNTIYF. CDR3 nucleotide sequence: TGTGCCAGTAGTACGGACAGGGCTGGAAACACCATATATTTT. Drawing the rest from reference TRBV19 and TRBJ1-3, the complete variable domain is DGGITQSPKYLFRKEGQNVTLSCEQNLNHDAMYWYRQDPGQGLRLIYYSQIVNDFQKGDIAEGYSVSREKKESFPLTVTSAQKNPTAFYLCASSTDRAGNTIYFGEGSWLTVV.

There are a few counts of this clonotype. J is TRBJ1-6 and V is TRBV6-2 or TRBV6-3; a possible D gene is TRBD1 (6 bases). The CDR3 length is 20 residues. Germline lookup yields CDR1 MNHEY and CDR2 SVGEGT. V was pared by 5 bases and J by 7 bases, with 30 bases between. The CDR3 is CASSEAGGRARRESNSPLHF. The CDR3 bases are TGTGCCAGCAGTGAAGCGGGGGGCAGGGCCCGGCGTGAGTCGAATTCACCCCTCCACTTT.

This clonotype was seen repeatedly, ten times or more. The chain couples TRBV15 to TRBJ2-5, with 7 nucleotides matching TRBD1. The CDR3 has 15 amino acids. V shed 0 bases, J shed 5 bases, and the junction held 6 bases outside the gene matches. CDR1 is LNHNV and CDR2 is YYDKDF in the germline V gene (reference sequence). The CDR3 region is CATSRDEGARETQYF. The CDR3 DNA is TGTGCCACCAGCAGAGATGAGGGGGCGCGGGAGACCCAGTACTTC.

DNA for the CDR3: TGTGCCAGTAGTATTTCTCGGGACAGGGACCCAAACATTCAGTACTTC. Its translation: CASSISRDRDPNIQYF. This chain uses TRBV19 with TRBJ2-4, with 9 bases lining up with TRBD1. The CDR3 sequence is 16 residues long. Germline V gives CDR1 LNHDA, CDR2 SQIVND (reference sequence). V lost 3 bases and J lost 6; bases outside the gene matches: 9.

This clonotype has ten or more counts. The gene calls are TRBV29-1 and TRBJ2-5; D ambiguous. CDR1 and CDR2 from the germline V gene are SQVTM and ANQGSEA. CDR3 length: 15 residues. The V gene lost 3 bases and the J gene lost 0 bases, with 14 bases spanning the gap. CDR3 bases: TGCAGCGTTGATCGGCAAGGCATGTACCAAGAGACCCAGTACTTC. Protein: CSVDRQGMYQETQYF. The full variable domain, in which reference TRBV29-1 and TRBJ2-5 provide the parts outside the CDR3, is SAVISQKPSRDICQRGTSLTIQCQVDSQVTMMFWYRQQPGQSLTLIATANQGSEATYESGFVIDKFPISRPNLTFSTLTVSNMSPEDSSIYLCSVDRQGMYQETQYFGPGTRLLVL.

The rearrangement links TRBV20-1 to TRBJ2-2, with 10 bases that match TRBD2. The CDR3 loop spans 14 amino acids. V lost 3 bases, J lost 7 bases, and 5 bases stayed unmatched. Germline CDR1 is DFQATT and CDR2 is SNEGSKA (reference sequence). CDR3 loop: CSASTGLAVGELFF. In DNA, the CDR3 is TGCAGTGCTAGTACCGGACTAGCGGTCGGGGAGCTGTTTTTT.

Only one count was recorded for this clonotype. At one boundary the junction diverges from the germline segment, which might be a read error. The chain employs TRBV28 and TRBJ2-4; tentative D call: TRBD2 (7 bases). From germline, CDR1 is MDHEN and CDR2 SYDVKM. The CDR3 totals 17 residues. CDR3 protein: CASSFGGAGGAKNTQYF. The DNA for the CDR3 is TGTGCCAGCAGTTTTGGGGGGGCAGGTGGAGCCAAAAACACTCAGTACTTC.

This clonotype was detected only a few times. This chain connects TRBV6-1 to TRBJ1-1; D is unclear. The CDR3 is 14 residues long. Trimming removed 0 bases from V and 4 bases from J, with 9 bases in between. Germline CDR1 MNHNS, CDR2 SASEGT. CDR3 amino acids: CASSEAVGTTEAFF. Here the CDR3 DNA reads TGTGCCAGCAGTGAAGCGGTGGGTACCACTGAAGCTTTCTTT.

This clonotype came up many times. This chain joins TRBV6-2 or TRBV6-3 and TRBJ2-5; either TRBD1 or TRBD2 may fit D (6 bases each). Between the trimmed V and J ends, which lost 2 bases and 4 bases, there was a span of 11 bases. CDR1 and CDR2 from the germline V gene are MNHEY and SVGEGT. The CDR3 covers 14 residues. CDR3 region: CASSYVGGAETQYF. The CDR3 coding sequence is TGTGCCAGCAGTTACGTGGGGGGCGCAGAGACCCAGTACTTC.

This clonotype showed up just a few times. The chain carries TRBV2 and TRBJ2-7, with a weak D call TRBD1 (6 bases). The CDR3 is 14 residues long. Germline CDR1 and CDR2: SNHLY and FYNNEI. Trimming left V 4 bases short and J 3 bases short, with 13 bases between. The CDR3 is CASSVQGPGYEQYF. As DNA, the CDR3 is TGTGCCAGCAGTGTCCAGGGGCCGGGCTACGAGCAGTACTTC.

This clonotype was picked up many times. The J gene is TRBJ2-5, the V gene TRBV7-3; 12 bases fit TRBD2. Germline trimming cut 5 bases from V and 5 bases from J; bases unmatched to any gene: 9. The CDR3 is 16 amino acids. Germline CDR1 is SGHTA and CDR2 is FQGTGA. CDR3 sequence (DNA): TGTGCCAGCAGCCCCCTAGCGGGAGGGCCAGGCGAGACCCAGTACTTC. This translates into CASSPLAGGPGETQYF.

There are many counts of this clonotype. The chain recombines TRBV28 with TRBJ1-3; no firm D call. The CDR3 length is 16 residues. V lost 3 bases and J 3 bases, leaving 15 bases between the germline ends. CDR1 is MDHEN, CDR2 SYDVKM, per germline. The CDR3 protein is CASSFSPLSSGNTIYF. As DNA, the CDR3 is TGTGCCAGCAGTTTCAGCCCACTTTCGAGTGGAAACACCATATATTTT.

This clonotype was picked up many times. The CDR3 loop is CASSPVRHEQYF. CDR3 nucleotides: TGTGCCAGCAGTCCCGTGCGGCACGAGCAGTACTTC. The chain is built from TRBV28 and TRBJ2-7; D gene ambiguous. Germline loops: CDR1 MDHEN, CDR2 SYDVKM. CDR3 length: 12 residues. V was cut by 5 bases and J by 5 bases, with 10 bases left in between.

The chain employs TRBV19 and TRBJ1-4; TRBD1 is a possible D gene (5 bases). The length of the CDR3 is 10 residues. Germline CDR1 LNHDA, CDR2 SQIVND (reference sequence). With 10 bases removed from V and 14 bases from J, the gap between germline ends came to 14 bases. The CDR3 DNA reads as TGTGCCACCGGGGGACTTCTGCTGTTTTTT. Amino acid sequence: CATGGLLLFF.

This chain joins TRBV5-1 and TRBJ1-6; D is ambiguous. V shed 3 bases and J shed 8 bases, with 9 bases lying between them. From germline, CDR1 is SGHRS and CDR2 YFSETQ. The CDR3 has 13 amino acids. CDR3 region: CASSSDSYSPLHF. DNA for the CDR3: TGCGCCAGCAGCTCGGATTCGTATTCACCCCTCCACTTT.

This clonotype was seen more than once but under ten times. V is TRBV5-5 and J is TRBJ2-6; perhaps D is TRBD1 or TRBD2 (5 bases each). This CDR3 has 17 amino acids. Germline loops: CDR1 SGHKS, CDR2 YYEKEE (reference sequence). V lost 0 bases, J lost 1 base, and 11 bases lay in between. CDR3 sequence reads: CASSLVGVPSGANVLTF. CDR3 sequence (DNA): TGTGCCAGCAGCTTGGTGGGGGTCCCATCTGGGGCCAACGTCCTGACTTTC.